The present entry profiles one T cell receptor (beta chain) with its context. This clonotype occurred a few times. The target of this receptor is not known. Base qualities are not recorded, but no much larger clone differs from it by a single base. Synthesis of TCR cDNA relied on 5'RACE template switching, a step that introduced a universal primer site along with unique molecular identifiers. Priming of cDNA synthesis was performed from both the TCR alpha and TCR beta constant segments. Library amplification involved two PCR steps, and the second step added sample barcodes and sequencing adapters. Sequencing of libraries was done on Illumina HiSeq 2500 (2x100 bp) or NovaSeq (2x150 bp). The authors' analysis ran thus. MIGEC handled demultiplexing of reads and collapsing into UMI consensus sequences, while MiXCR performed V(D)J alignment. Vaccine-responding clonotypes were defined with edgeR using replicate PBMC samples, requiring FDR below 0.01 and a log2 fold change above 5 up to day 15. Each bulk clonotype received a CD4 or CD8 identity based on whether the sequenced CD4 or CD8 repertoire contained that clonotype at higher abundance. Through fastp at Q25 and MiXCR, TCRdb rebuilt clones from the public reads, retaining in-frame beta chains. Rows merge per CDR3 protein into single entries with the most common DNA and genes. The V and J calls shown here were made by TCRdb, not taken from the authors' results. The sample data list under 550,000 distinct CDR3 sequences, and 21% of these were observed just once. 16% of the sample goes to the ten largest clones.

What the treatment or condition label conveys for this sample: live attenuated yellow fever vaccine strain. At every blood-draw timepoint, two biological replicates of bulk PBMCs were collected. A standard Ficoll-Paque protocol was used to isolate PBMCs from peripheral blood. TriZol was used to extract RNA from bulk PBMCs, CD4 and CD8 fractions, and dextramer-positive and dextramer-negative fractions. This record comes from a study of T cells after yellow fever vaccination (dated by TCRdb to about 2019). General notes on the study: Libraries from fractions with low cell numbers were prepared with the SMART-Seq v4 Ultra Low Input RNA kit. Bulk PBMC replicates and cell subsets were isolated from blood drawn at multiple timepoints before and after both primary and secondary immunization. To track T-cell clones before and after primary and booster YFV17D yellow fever vaccination, bulk TCR alpha and beta repertoires were sequenced longitudinally. Two healthy male donors made up the cohort, one aged 18 to 30 years and the other aged 30 to 40 years. Paper-wide results and their limitations: FACS-sorted repertoires could contain abundant contaminating clonotypes from the bulk population, so computational filtering was required. A small fraction of clonotypes showed up in both the CD4 and CD8 compartments, probably as a result of convergent recombination. Because the study included only a couple of donors, the extent to which the findings can be generalized is limited. Most clones expanded after primary vaccination were re-detected after the booster (almost 97% of CD4 and around 88% of CD8), suggesting broad memory maintenance. Compared with the primary T-cell response, the secondary T-cell response was faster but weaker, reaching its peak on day 5 rather than on day 15.

V loses 0 bases of germline sequence and J loses 7 bases, and the interval between the two ends is 11 bases. As encoded in the germline V gene, CDR1 is SGHRS while CDR2 is YFSETQ. The cysteine opens and the phenylalanine closes a CDR3 of 14 amino acids. The only DNA kept is the CDR3, 42 bases in frame from the first base. The V and J segments used are TRBV5-1 and TRBJ1-5, with TRBD1 as a weak D call on 6 bases. The material sequenced was PBMCs, taken more than 20 days after the first yellow fever vaccination. The TCR was taken from a man younger than 35 who received the YFV17D yellow fever vaccine. The sequence in DNA is TGCGCCAGCAGCTTGGATGGGGGCGCCCAGCCCCAGCATTTT. Translation gives CASSLDGGAQPQHF.